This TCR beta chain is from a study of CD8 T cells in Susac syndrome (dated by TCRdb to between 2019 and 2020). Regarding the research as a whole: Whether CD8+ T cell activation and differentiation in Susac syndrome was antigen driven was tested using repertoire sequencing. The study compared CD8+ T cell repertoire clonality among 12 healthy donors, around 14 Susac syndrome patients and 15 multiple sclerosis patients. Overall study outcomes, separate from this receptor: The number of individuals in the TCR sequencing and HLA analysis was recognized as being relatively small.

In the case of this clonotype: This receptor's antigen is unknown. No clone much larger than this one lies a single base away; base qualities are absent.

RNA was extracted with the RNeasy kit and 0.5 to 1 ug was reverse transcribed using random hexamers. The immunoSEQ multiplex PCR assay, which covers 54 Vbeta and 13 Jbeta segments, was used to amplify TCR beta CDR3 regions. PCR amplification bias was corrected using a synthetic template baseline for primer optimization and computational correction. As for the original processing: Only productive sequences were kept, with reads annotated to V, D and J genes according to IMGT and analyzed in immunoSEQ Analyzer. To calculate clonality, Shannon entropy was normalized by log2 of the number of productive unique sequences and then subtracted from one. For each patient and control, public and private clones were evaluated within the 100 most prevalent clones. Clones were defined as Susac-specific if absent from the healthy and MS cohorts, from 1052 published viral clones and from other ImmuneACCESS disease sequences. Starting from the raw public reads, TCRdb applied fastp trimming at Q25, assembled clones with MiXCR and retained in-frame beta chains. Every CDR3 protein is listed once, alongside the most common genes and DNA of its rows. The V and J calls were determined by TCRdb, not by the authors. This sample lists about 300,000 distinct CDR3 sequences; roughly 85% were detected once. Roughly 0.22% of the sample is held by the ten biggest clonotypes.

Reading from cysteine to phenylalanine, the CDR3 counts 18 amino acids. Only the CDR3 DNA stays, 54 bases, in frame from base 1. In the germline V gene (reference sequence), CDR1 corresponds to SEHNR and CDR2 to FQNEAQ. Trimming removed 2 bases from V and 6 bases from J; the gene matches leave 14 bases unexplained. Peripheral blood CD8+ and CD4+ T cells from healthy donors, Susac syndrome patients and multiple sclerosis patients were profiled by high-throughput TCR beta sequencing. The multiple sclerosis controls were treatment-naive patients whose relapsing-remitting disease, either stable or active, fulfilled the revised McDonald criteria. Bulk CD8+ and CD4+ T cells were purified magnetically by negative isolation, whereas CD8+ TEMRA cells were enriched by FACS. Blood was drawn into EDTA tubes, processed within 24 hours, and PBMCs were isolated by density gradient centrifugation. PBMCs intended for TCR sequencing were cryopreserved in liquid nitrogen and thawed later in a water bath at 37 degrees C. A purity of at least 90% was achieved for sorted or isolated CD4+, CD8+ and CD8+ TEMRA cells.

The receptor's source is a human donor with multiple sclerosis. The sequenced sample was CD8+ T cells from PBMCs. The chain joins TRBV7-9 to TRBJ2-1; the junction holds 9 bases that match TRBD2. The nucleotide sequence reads TGTGCCAGCAGCTTAATCGGCCTAGCGGGATATGTGGGCAATGAGCAGTTCTTC. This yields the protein CASSLIGLAGYVGNEQFF.